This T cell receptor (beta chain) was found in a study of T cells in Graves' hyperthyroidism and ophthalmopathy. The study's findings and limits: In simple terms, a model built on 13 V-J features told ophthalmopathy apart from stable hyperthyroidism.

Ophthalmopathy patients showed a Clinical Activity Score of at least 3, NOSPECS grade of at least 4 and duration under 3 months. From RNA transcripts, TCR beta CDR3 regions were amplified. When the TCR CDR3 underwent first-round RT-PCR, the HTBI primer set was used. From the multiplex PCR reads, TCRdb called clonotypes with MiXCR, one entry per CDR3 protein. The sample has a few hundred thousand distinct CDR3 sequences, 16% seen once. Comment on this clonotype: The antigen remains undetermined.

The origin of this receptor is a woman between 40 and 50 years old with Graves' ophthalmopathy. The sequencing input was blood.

The CDR3 DNA follows: TGTGCCAGCAGCTTAGGGAGGGGTTTTCACAATGAGCAGTTCTTC. Residues: CASSLGRGFHNEQFF. V usage is TRBV11-3 and J usage is TRBJ2-1, with D tentatively TRBD2 (6 bases). This CDR3 has 15 amino acids. The V gene's germline CDR1 is SGHNT and CDR2 YENEEA. Trimming removed 1 base at V and 5 bases at J, with 12 bases between.